Sequencing of this T cell receptor beta chain was carried out in a study of human CD8 memory T cell subsets. With regard to this clonotype: Its antigen is unknown.

Overall study results and limits: There was only minimal overlap between the repertoires of stem-like memory and precursor exhausted T cells.

The term TPEX covered CCR7+ PD-1+ TIGIT+ early memory CD8+ T cells that had exhausted-like traits. Healthy donors' buffy coats yielded the PBMC. Making the TCR beta libraries relied on UMI-labeled 5' RACE. Original processing methods: Libraries were built for TCR beta, and each one held between roughly 2,900 and 18,000 functional CDR3 beta clonotypes. Using the 5' RACE reads, TCRdb records one entry per CDR3 protein without DNA. The V and J calls reflect TCRdb's pipeline rather than the authors' work. This sample's table reports around 6,000 distinct CDR3 sequences. CDR1 is SGHAT and CDR2 is FQNNGV in the germline V gene. CDR3 length: 16 amino acids.

The chain is built from TRBV11-2 and TRBJ2-1; the TRBD2 assignment by TCRdb is unverifiable without DNA. The sequence was obtained from a human donor in good health. The material sequenced was CD8+ T cells from PBMCs. CDR3 sequence reads: CASSWTSGSSYNEQFF.